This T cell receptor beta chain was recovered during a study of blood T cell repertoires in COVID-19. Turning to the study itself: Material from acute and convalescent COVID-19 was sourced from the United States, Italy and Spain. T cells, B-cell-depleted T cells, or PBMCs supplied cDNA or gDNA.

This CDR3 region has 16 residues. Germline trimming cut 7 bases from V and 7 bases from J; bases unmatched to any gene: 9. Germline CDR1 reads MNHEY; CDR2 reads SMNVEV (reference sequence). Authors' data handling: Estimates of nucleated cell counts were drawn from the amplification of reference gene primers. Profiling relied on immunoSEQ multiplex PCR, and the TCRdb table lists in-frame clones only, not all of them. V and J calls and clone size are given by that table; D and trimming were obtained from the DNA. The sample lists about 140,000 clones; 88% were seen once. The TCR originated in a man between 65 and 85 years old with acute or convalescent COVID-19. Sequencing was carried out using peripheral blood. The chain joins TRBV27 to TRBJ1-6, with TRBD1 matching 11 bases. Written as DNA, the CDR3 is TGTGCCAGCACTAGGACAGGGGGCCTTGGGAATTCACCCCTCCACTTT. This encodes CASTRTGGLGNSPLHF.